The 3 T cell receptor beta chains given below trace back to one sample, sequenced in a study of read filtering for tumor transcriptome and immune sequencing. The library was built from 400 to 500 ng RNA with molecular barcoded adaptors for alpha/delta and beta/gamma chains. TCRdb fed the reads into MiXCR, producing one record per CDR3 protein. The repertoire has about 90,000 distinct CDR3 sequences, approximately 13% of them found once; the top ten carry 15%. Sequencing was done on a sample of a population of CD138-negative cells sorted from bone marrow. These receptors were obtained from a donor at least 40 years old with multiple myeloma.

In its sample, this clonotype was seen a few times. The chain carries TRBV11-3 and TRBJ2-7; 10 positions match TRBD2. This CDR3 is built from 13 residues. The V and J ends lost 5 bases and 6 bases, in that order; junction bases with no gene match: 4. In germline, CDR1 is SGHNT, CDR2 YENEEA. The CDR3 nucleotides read TGTGCCAGCAGCACTAGCGGGAATCGCGAGCAGTACTTC. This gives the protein CASSTSGNREQYF.

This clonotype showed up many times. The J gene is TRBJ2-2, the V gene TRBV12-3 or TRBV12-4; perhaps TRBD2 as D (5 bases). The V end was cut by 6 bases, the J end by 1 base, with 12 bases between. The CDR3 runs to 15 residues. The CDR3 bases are TGTGCCAGCAGCTCGGACTCAAAGAACACCGGGGAGCTGTTTTTT. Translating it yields CASSSDSKNTGELFF.

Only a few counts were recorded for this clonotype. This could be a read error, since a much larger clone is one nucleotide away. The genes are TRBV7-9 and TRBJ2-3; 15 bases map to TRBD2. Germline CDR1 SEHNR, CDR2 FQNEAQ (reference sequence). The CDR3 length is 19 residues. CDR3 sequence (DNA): TGTGCCAGCAGCTCGCTACGGACTAGCGGGAGGGCTGGCACAGATACGCCGTATTTT. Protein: CASSSLRTSGRAGTDTPYF.